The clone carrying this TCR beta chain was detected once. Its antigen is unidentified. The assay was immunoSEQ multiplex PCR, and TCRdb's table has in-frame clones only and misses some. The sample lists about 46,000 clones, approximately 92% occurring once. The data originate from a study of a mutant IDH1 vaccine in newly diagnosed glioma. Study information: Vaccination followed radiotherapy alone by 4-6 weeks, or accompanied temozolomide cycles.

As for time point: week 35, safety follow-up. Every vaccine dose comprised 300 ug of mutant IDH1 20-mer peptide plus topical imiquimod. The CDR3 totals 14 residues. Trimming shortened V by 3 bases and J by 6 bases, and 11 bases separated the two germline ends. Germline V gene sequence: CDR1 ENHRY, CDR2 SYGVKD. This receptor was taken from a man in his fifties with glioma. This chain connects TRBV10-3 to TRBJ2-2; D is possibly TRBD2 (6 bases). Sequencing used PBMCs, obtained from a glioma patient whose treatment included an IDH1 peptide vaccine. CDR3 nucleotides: TGTGCCATCAGTGATGGGGACTTCTCCGGGGAGCTGTTTTTT. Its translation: CAISDGDFSGELFF.